The 21 T cell receptor beta chains given below trace back to one sample, sequenced in a study of blood T cell repertoires in COVID-19. TCRdb keeps only in-frame clones here, not all; method: immunoSEQ multiplex PCR. Of approximately 200,000 clones in the sample, 80% to 90% are singletons; the top ten hold approximately 5.1%. The sample was peripheral blood. The receptor set was obtained from a woman aged 60-70 years who had recovered from COVID-19.

This chain links TRBV29-1 with TRBJ2-3, with 7 positions matching TRBD1. This CDR3 spans 12 amino acids. From germline, CDR1 is SQVTM and CDR2 ANQGSEA. J was trimmed by 4 bases and V by 5 bases; bases with no gene match: 3. CDR3: CSVRQGADTQYF. The CDR3 region has the DNA TGCAGCGTTCGACAGGGCGCAGATACGCAGTATTTT.

The chain recombines TRBV18 with TRBJ2-3; 9 bases align to TRBD1. This CDR3 has 12 amino acids. With 3 bases clipped from V and 11 bases from J, the junction kept 3 bases outside the gene matches. Per germline, CDR1 KGHSH and CDR2 LQKENI. This CDR3 is CASSPPGQGQYF. CDR3 DNA sequence: TGTGCCAGCTCACCTCCGGGACAGGGGCAGTATTTT.

The chain joins TRBV2 to TRBJ2-5; 7 bases align to TRBD1. The ends lost 8 bases at V and 1 base at J; junction bases unmatched: 4. The germline CDR1 and CDR2 sequences are SNHLY and FYNNEI. The CDR3 extends over 13 amino acids. CDR3: CASETGVQETQYF. CDR3 DNA sequence: TGTGCCAGCGAAACAGGGGTCCAAGAGACCCAGTACTTC. The full variable domain, rest sourced from reference TRBV2 and TRBJ2-5, is EPEVTQTPSHQVTQMGQEVILRCVPISNHLYFYWYRQILGQKVEFLVSFYNNEISEKSEIFDDQFSVERPDGSNFTLKIRSTKLEDSAMYFCASETGVQETQYFGPGTRLLVL.

This clone appeared a single time. V is TRBV18 and J is TRBJ2-3, with unresolved D. The CDR3 covers 16 residues. Germline CDR1 and CDR2: KGHSH and LQKENI. Trimming removed 3 bases at V and 2 bases at J, with 15 bases between. The CDR3 DNA is TGTGCCAGCTCACCTACGACTCAAGCTTTCACAGATACGCAGTATTTT. This sequence encodes CASSPTTQAFTDTQYF.

The chain joins TRBV19 to TRBJ2-3; 16 bases line up with TRBD2. Looked up from germline, CDR1 is LNHDA and CDR2 is SQIVND (reference sequence). J gave up 5 bases and V 5 bases, and 10 bases lay outside the gene matches. The CDR3 spans 18 residues. The CDR3: CASSGAGLAGGQGDTQYF. CDR3 in DNA: TGTGCCAGTAGTGGAGCGGGACTAGCGGGGGGGCAGGGAGATACGCAGTATTTT.

The V call is TRBV7-9, the J call TRBJ2-3; 9 nucleotides match TRBD2. The J segment lost 7 bases and the V segment lost 7 bases, leaving 15 bases of the junction unmatched. The CDR3 is made up of 16 amino acids. From germline, CDR1 is SEHNR and CDR2 FQNEAQ (reference sequence). The CDR3 spells CASTSFMLAGRNTQYF. For the CDR3, the DNA is TGTGCCAGCACCTCCTTTATGCTAGCGGGGCGAAATACGCAGTATTTT.

As to this clone: The sample contains more than one DNA sequence encoding this CDR3. The chain recombines TRBV3-1 (or the pseudogene TRBV3-2) with TRBJ1-5, with 8 bases lining up with TRBD1. Losses at the gene ends were 1 base for V and 4 bases for J; bases not matched to a gene: 3. The germline CDR1 and CDR2 sequences are LGHDT and YNNKEL (reference sequence). The CDR3 runs to 15 residues. This chain's CDR3 is CASSQAGQGNQPQHF. CDR3 in DNA: TGTGCCAGCAGCCAAGCTGGACAGGGTAATCAGCCCCAGCATTTT.

On this clone itself: The same CDR3 arises from other DNA sequences in this sample as well. V usage is TRBV2 and J usage is TRBJ1-5, with D uncertain. Trimming stripped 4 bases from V and 0 bases from J, with 7 bases between. CDR1 is SNHLY, CDR2 FYNNEI, per germline. The CDR3 loop spans 14 amino acids. The CDR3 sequence is CASSVGGSNQPQHF. The CDR3 coding sequence is TGTGCCAGCAGTGTTGGAGGTAGCAATCAGCCCCAGCATTTT.

A single count supports this clone. V and J are TRBV4-3 and TRBJ1-2, with D maybe TRBD1 (5 bases). The CDR3 sequence is 14 residues long. V was clipped by 1 base and J by 6 bases, with 12 bases between them. Germline V gives CDR1 LGHNA, CDR2 YSLEER. The CDR3 sequence: CASSQAAQGNGYTF. Written as DNA, the CDR3 is TGCGCCAGCAGCCAAGCTGCCCAGGGTAATGGCTACACCTTC.

The rearrangement joins TRBV5-1 to TRBJ1-1; D is possibly TRBD1 (5 bases). The CDR3 covers 16 residues. Trimming removed 4 bases at V and 6 bases at J, with 22 bases between. Germline assignment: CDR1 SGHRS and CDR2 YFSETQ. Here the CDR3 DNA reads TGCGCCAGCAGCCGAGGTCTTTGGAGGGGATCGTCTGAAGCTTTCTTT. Its protein is CASSRGLWRGSSEAFF. Looking up the rest from reference TRBV5-1 and TRBJ1-1 gives the full variable domain: KAGVTQTPRYLIKTRGQQVTLSCSPISGHRSVSWYQQTPGQGLQFLFEYFSETQRNKGNFPGRFSGRQFSNSRSEMNVSTLELGDSALYLCASSRGLWRGSSEAFFGQGTRLTVV.

This sequence joins TRBV5-1 and TRBJ2-6; D not certain. The CDR3 has 13 residues. The V end was cut by 6 bases, the J end by 0 bases, with 4 bases between. The germline gives CDR1 SGHRS, CDR2 YFSETQ. CDR3 bases: TGCGCCAGCACCTACTCTGGGGCCAACGTCCTGACTTTC. The encoded protein is CASTYSGANVLTF.

V and J are TRBV7-8 and TRBJ1-2, with D possibly TRBD1 on 6 matching bases. Per germline, CDR1 SGHVS and CDR2 FQNEAQ. V was pared by 1 base and J by 3 bases, with 12 bases between. There are 15 residues in the CDR3. The CDR3 region is CASSLGLGGYYGYTF. Here the CDR3 DNA reads TGTGCCAGCAGCTTAGGTTTAGGGGGATACTATGGCTACACCTTC.

The chain carries TRBV6-2 or TRBV6-3 and TRBJ1-5, with D possibly being TRBD1 (5 bases). The length of the CDR3 is 15 residues. CDR1 and CDR2 (germline): MNHEY, SVGEGT. The V gene lost 6 bases and the J gene lost 0 bases, with 12 bases spanning the gap. CDR3 in amino acids: CASSRQSYSNQPQHF. The CDR3 coding sequence is TGTGCCAGCAGCCGACAGAGTTATAGCAATCAGCCCCAGCATTTT.

The chain joins TRBV16 to TRBJ1-1; no clear D gene. V was clipped by 10 bases and J by 5 bases, with 20 bases between them. CDR3 length: 14 residues. Germline V gene lookup returns CDR1 KGHSY and CDR2 FQNENV. The CDR3 coding sequence is TGTGCCACCATTACCCTCATTGATGAGACTGAAGCTTTCTTT. Its protein is CATITLIDETEAFF. Using reference TRBV16 and TRBJ1-1 for the parts outside the CDR3, the full variable domain is GEEVAQTPKHLVRGEGQKAKLYCAPIKGHSYVFWYQQVLKNEFKFLISFQNENVFDETGMPKERFSAKCLPNSPCSLEIQATKLEDSAVYFCATITLIDETEAFFGQGTRLTVV.

The chain links TRBV10-2 to TRBJ1-1, with a tentative D call TRBD1 (6 bases). This CDR3 region has 12 residues. V gave up 3 bases and J gave up 7 bases, with 9 bases separating them. Germline CDR1 is WSHSY and CDR2 is SAAADI. The CDR3 region has the DNA TGCGCCAGCAGTGACTCGGACAGTGAAGCTTTCTTT. Translation: CASSDSDSEAFF.

Comment on this clone: A read error is possible here, since a much larger clone lies one base away. The chain joins TRBV11-2 to TRBJ1-5; D unresolved. The germline V and J ends were trimmed by 0 bases and 3 bases, with 3 bases remaining between them. This CDR3 is built from 13 residues. Germline CDR1 reads SGHAT; CDR2 reads FQNNGV. CDR3 sequence: CASSLDLNQPQHF. The CDR3 region has the DNA TGTGCCAGCAGCTTAGACCTCAATCAGCCCCAGCATTTT.

The chain has TRBV7-8 and TRBJ1-2, with TRBD1 matching 9 bases. V shed 5 bases, J shed 0 bases, and the junction held 4 bases outside the gene matches. Germline loops: CDR1 SGHVS, CDR2 FQNEAQ. This CDR3 comprises 15 residues. CDR3 nucleotides: TGTGCCAGCAGCCCCCGACAGGGGGCTAACTATGGCTACACCTTC. It codes for CASSPRQGANYGYTF.

The V and J genes are TRBV3-1 (or the pseudogene TRBV3-2) and TRBJ1-1; possible D gene TRBD1, 5 bases. CDR1 is LGHDT, CDR2 YNNKEL, per germline (reference sequence). CDR3 size: 14 residues. Trimming removed 7 bases from V and 5 bases from J, with 17 bases in between. DNA of the CDR3: TGTGCCAGCACCTCGGGACTCCGGCGGACTGAAGCTTTCTTT. This gives the protein CASTSGLRRTEAFF.

CDR3 in amino acids: CASSFRRGGGAVDTQYF. The CDR3 DNA is TGTGCCAGCAGCTTCCGCCGGGGCGGGGGGGCCGTAGATACGCAGTATTTT. This chain connects TRBV11-2 to TRBJ2-3; 9 bases fit TRBD2. The germline V gene has CDR1 SGHAT and CDR2 FQNNGV. The J segment lost 5 bases and the V segment lost 3 bases, leaving 12 bases of the junction unmatched. The CDR3 spans 17 residues. Using reference TRBV11-2 and TRBJ2-3 for the parts outside the CDR3, the full variable domain is EAGVAQSPRYKIIEKRQSVAFWCNPISGHATLYWYQQILGQGPKLLIQFQNNGVVDDSQLPKDRFSAERLKGVDSTLKIQPAKLEDSAVYLCASSFRRGGGAVDTQYFGPGTRLTVL.

The rearrangement joins TRBV5-1 to TRBJ2-3; a weak D match, TRBD1 (6 bases). Germline CDR1 and CDR2: SGHRS and YFSETQ. The CDR3 has 15 residues. V lost 2 bases and J lost 5, with 15 bases in between. CDR3 DNA: TGCGCCAGCAGCTTAAGGCAGGGGTTGATAGATACGCAGTATTTT. Translated, it gives CASSLRQGLIDTQYF.

The chain recombines TRBV9 with TRBJ2-3, with D unresolved. Germline V gene lookup returns CDR1 SGDLS and CDR2 YYNGEE. Trimming removed 3 bases from V and 1 base from J, with 9 bases in between. The CDR3 is made up of 14 amino acids. The CDR3 spells CASSERPRTDTQYF. CDR3 DNA sequence: TGTGCCAGCAGCGAGAGGCCCCGCACAGATACGCAGTATTTT.